The clone carrying this T cell receptor beta chain was seen only a few times. Germline CDR1 is SGHVS and CDR2 is FNYEAQ. There are 14 residues in the CDR3. The V and J ends lost 3 bases and 9 bases, in that order; junction bases with no gene match: 4. The data were taken from a study of T cells in Graves' hyperthyroidism and ophthalmopathy. Template material for amplifying TCR beta CDR3 regions consisted of RNA transcripts. TCR CDR3 regions were first amplified by RT-PCR with HTBI primers. TCRdb processed the multiplex PCR reads anew with MiXCR; each CDR3 protein has one entry. The top ten hold around 7.7% of the sample, which has about 540,000 distinct CDR3 sequences, about half seen once.

The chain employs TRBV7-6 and TRBJ2-1; TRBD2 matches 11 bases. The sequence derives from a woman in her late teens or twenties with Graves' hyperthyroidism. The specimen was peripheral blood or thyroid tissue (not recorded which). CDR3 sequence reads: CASSLTSGMREQFF. CDR3 nucleotides: TGTGCCAGCAGCTTGACTAGCGGGATGCGTGAGCAGTTCTTC.